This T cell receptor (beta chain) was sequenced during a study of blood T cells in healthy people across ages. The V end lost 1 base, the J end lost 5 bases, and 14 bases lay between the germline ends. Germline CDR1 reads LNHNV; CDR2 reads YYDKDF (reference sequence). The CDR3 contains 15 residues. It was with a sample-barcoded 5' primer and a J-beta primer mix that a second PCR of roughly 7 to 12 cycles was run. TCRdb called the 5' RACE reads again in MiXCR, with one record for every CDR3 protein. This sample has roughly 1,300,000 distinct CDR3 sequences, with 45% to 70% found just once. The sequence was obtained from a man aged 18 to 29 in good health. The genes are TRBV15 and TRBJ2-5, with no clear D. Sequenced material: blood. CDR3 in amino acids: CATSRVESIGETQYF. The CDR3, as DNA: TGTGCCACCAGCAGAGTTGAGTCTATTGGGGAGACCCAGTACTTC.